This paragraph covers one T cell receptor beta chain sequence. The method was immunoSEQ multiplex PCR; TCRdb's version includes in-frame clones alone and lacks a portion of them. The data contain around 76,000 clones, over 95% of them singletons. These data belong to a study of technical replicates of blood from several donors. V gave up 4 bases and J gave up 5 bases, with 3 bases separating them. Germline V gene sequence: CDR1 SGHNT, CDR2 YENEEA. The CDR3 length is 11 residues. J is TRBJ2-1 and V is TRBV11-3, with no clear D. The receptor comes from a human donor in good health. Sequencing used T cells isolated from PBMCs. The CDR3 reads CASSYNNEQFF. CDR3 coding DNA: TGTGCCAGCAGCTATAACAATGAGCAGTTCTTC.